These 8 T cell receptor beta chains were all obtained from the same sample, sequenced in a study of cytomegalovirus exposure and HLA in healthy donors. The PCR ran on 60 Vbeta and 13 Jbeta primers. Sequencing was performed with immunoSEQ multiplex PCR; in TCRdb, only in-frame clones are kept and a portion is missing. This table has 90,000 to 120,000 clones, less than 80% appearing once. Sequenced sample: PBMCs. The receptors here all came from a man aged 25-40 years in good health and CMV-seronegative.

The genes are TRBV28 and TRBJ1-5, with a tentative D call TRBD1 (5 bases). Trimming shortened V by 2 bases and J by 0 bases, and 17 bases separated the two germline ends. CDR1 MDHEN and CDR2 SYDVKM come from the germline V gene. The CDR3 runs to 18 residues. As DNA, the CDR3 is TGTGCCAGCAGTTTAGAGCGTTGGGGGGAAGATAGCAATCAGCCCCAGCATTTT. This codes for CASSLERWGEDSNQPQHF.

The V call is TRBV14, the J call TRBJ2-2; 7 positions agree with TRBD1. Germline V gene sequence: CDR1 SGHDN, CDR2 FVKESK. The CDR3 is 17 amino acids. Trimming cost V 6 bases and J 5 bases; bases outside gene matches: 15. The CDR3 region has the DNA TGTGCCAGCAGTCCCCCGATCCCGGACAGGCCGACCGGGGAGCTGTTTTTT. As protein: CASSPPIPDRPTGELFF.

Here the CDR3 DNA reads TGTGCCAGCAGCCCCTCAGGGGTCGGTCAGCCCCAGCATTTT. Amino acid sequence: CASSPSGVGQPQHF. The chain combines TRBV9 with TRBJ1-5, with D possibly matching TRBD1 (6 bases). V lost 4 bases, J lost 6 bases, and 14 bases lay in between. CDR1 and CDR2 from the germline V gene are SGDLS and YYNGEE. The length of the CDR3 is 14 residues.

The chain joins TRBV27 to TRBJ2-5; D ambiguous. Germline V gene lookup returns CDR1 MNHEY and CDR2 SMNVEV (reference sequence). V was trimmed by 4 bases and J by 4 bases, leaving 4 bases between them. This CDR3 has 11 amino acids. In DNA, the CDR3 is TGTGCCAGCAGTTCCCGAGAGACCCAGTACTTC. Residues: CASSSRETQYF.

The chain is built from TRBV6-5 and TRBJ2-7; the match to TRBD1 covers 9 bases. Trimming took 4 bases from V and 6 from J; bases not matched to a gene: 7. Germline CDR1 and CDR2: MNHEY and SVGAGI. The CDR3 is made up of 14 amino acids. For the CDR3, the DNA is TGTGCCAGCAGTTTCGGGACAGGGATCTTCGAGCAGTACTTC. It is translated as CASSFGTGIFEQYF.

In DNA, the CDR3 is TGTGCCAGCAGCGCCCGGGACAGGAGGCCGAACACTGAAGCTTTCTTT. It yields the protein CASSARDRRPNTEAFF. This sequence joins TRBV5-4 and TRBJ1-1, with TRBD1 identical over 8 bases. Germline assignment: CDR1 SGHNT and CDR2 YYREEE (reference sequence). J gave up 1 base and V 4 bases, and 9 bases lay outside the gene matches. The CDR3 runs to 16 residues. The whole variable domain, filled in from reference TRBV5-4 and TRBJ1-1, reads ETGVTQSPTHLIKTRGQQVTLRCSSQSGHNTVSWYQQALGQGPQFIFQYYREEENGRGNFPPRFSGLQFPNYSSELNVNALELDDSALYLCASSARDRRPNTEAFFGQGTRLTVV.

This sequence joins TRBV28 and TRBJ2-7; TRBD2 matches 8 bases. Germline V CDR1 and CDR2: MDHEN, SYDVKM. The trim removed 8 bases at V and 2 bases at J, leaving 8 bases unmatched. This CDR3 region has 14 residues. Written as DNA, the CDR3 is TGTGCCAGCGGTGCGGGACTAGGACCCTACGAGCAGTACTTC. It translates to CASGAGLGPYEQYF.

V usage is TRBV5-1 and J usage is TRBJ2-3; the match to TRBD2 covers 14 bases. J lost 5 bases, V lost 3 bases, and 8 bases had no gene match. The CDR3 is made up of 17 amino acids. CDR1 is SGHRS, CDR2 YFSETQ, per germline. CDR3 loop: CASSSGLAGVRGDTQYF. The CDR3 nucleotides read TGCGCCAGCAGCTCGGGACTAGCGGGAGTGAGGGGAGATACGCAGTATTTT.